This entry lists 25 T cell receptor beta chains sequenced from one sample in a study of spatial heterogeneity in lung cancer. Each CDR3 protein is one row after TCRdb ran MiXCR on the 5' RACE reads. The sample consists of under 25,000 distinct CDR3 sequences, about 5.8% of them appearing once. Indicated time point: sample taken at primary tumor resection. The sample here was PBMCs, taken at surgery. The source is a male donor with early-stage non-small cell lung cancer.

In its sample, this clonotype was seen many times. The rearrangement joins TRBV4-3 to TRBJ1-2; D is uncertain. From germline, CDR1 is LGHNA and CDR2 YSLEER. The V and J ends lost 0 bases and 4 bases respectively, with 9 bases between them. This CDR3 is 14 amino acids long. The CDR3 is CASSQEIVSYGYTF. The CDR3 DNA reads as TGCGCCAGCAGCCAAGAAATTGTGAGCTATGGCTACACCTTC.

This clonotype was recorded at least ten times. The genes are TRBV7-2 and TRBJ1-1; D call uncertain. The CDR3 has 14 amino acids. Germline-derived CDR1 and CDR2 are SGHTA and FQGNSA. Deletions cut 5 bases from V and 1 base from J, with 11 bases between. The CDR3 region has the DNA TGTGCCAGCAGCCCTAAGGCCGGGAACACTGAAGCTTTCTTT. Its translation: CASSPKAGNTEAFF. Complete variable domain (other parts from reference TRBV7-2 and TRBJ1-1): GAGVSQSPSNKVTEKGKDVELRCDPISGHTALYWYRQSLGQGLEFLIYFQGNSAPDKSGLPSDRFSAERTGGSVSTLTIQRTQQEDSAVYLCASSPKAGNTEAFFGQGTRLTVV.

The chain uses TRBV27 and TRBJ1-1; D is undetermined. The germline gives CDR1 MNHEY, CDR2 SMNVEV (reference sequence). V lost 6 bases and J 4 bases, leaving 12 bases between the germline ends. The CDR3 is 13 residues long. CDR3 DNA sequence: TGTGCCAGCAGCTCACGGGCGAGCACTGAAGCTTTCTTT. Translated: CASSSRASTEAFF.

This clonotype was observed at least ten times. The genes are TRBV24-1 and TRBJ2-1; D is undetermined. Germline V gene data show CDR1 as KGHDR and CDR2 as SFDVKD. The CDR3 is 13 amino acids. V was cut by 4 bases and J by 9 bases, with 12 bases left in between. Written as DNA, the CDR3 is TGTGCCACCAGTGACCCCCCCCGGCCTGAGCAGTTCTTC. It codes for CATSDPPRPEQFF.

This clonotype was counted at least ten times. This chain uses TRBV5-1 with TRBJ2-6, with D unresolved. Trimming left V 3 bases short and J 0 bases short, with 7 bases between. In germline, CDR1 is SGHRS, CDR2 YFSETQ. The CDR3 length is 15 residues. CDR3 protein: CASSSTASGANVLTF. Here the CDR3 DNA reads TGCGCCAGCAGCTCGACGGCCTCTGGGGCCAACGTCCTGACTTTC.

This clonotype has ten or more counts. V usage is TRBV6-1 and J usage is TRBJ2-7, with 9 nucleotides matching TRBD1. J was trimmed by 2 bases and V by 6 bases; bases with no gene match: 8. Germline CDR1 MNHNS, CDR2 SASEGT. The CDR3 has 15 amino acids. The CDR3, as DNA: TGTGCCAGCAGGCCGGGACAGGGTCTGACCTACGAGCAGTACTTC. Amino acid sequence: CASRPGQGLTYEQYF.

At least ten counts were recorded for this clonotype. The rearrangement uses TRBV27 and TRBJ1-1, with TRBD1 identical over 7 bases. There are 15 residues in the CDR3. Germline V lookup: CDR1 MNHEY, CDR2 SMNVEV (reference sequence). The ends lost 4 bases at V and 1 base at J; junction bases unmatched: 6. Here the CDR3 DNA reads TGTGCCAGCAGTTCCACAGGGGTCCGGAACACTGAAGCTTTCTTT. Translating it yields CASSSTGVRNTEAFF.

The rearrangement uses TRBV2 and TRBJ2-7, with a tentative D call TRBD2 (5 bases). Trimming took off 6 bases at V and 0 bases at J, with 21 bases between the two ends. The CDR3 runs 17 residues. Germline V gene sequence: CDR1 SNHLY, CDR2 FYNNEI. CDR3 in DNA: TGTGCCAGCAGACGGACTGCGGGTTTCTTAAGCTCCTACGAGCAGTACTTC. Its protein product is CASRRTAGFLSSYEQYF.

This clonotype was observed many times. The chain is built from TRBV28 and TRBJ2-5, with 8 bases identical to TRBD2. This CDR3 has 13 residues. Germline assignment: CDR1 MDHEN and CDR2 SYDVKM. Losses at the gene ends were 5 bases for V and 3 bases for J; bases not matched to a gene: 2. The CDR3 region is CASSPGLEETQYF. CDR3 nucleotide sequence: TGTGCCAGCAGTCCGGGACTAGAAGAGACCCAGTACTTC.

This clonotype was seen a few times. This sequence joins TRBV9 and TRBJ2-5; D possibly corresponds to TRBD2 (6 bases). Germline V gene lookup returns CDR1 SGDLS and CDR2 YYNGEE. The CDR3 consists of 16 residues. V dropped 4 bases and J dropped 5 bases, with 21 bases sitting between them. This CDR3 reads CASSPSSGTRGETQYF. The DNA of the CDR3 is TGTGCCAGCAGCCCCTCTTCCGGGACCCGGGGGGAGACCCAGTACTTC.

In this sample, this clonotype turned up many times. The chain combines TRBV10-3 with TRBJ2-1; 8 bases are shared with TRBD2. With V trimmed by 4 bases and J by 2 bases, 4 bases remained unmatched. Germline values: CDR1 ENHRY, CDR2 SYGVKD. CDR3 length: 15 residues. CDR3 loop: CAISAVSGTYNEQFF. The CDR3 nucleotides read TGTGCCATCAGTGCGGTTAGCGGGACCTACAATGAGCAGTTCTTC.

Ten or more counts support this clonotype. The chain carries TRBV6-2 or TRBV6-3 and TRBJ1-5, with 11 positions matching TRBD1. Per the germline V gene, CDR1 is MNHEY and CDR2 is SVGEGT. V was pared by 5 bases and J by 5 bases, with 2 bases of the junction left unmatched. This CDR3 has 14 amino acids. The CDR3 sequence is CASSGTGGYQPQHF. CDR3 nucleotides: TGTGCCAGCAGTGGGACAGGGGGTTATCAGCCCCAGCATTTT.

This clonotype was seen a handful of times. The chain has TRBV7-2 and TRBJ2-7, with 9 positions matching TRBD1. Trimming at V came to 1 base and at J to 4 bases, leaving 5 bases not matched to a gene. The CDR3 covers 15 residues. From germline, CDR1 is SGHTA and CDR2 FQGNSA. CDR3 nucleotide sequence: TGTGCCAGCAGCTTAGATGGACAGGGGTTGTACGAGCAGTACTTC. It specifies CASSLDGQGLYEQYF.

This clonotype has ten or more counts. This sequence joins TRBV7-2 and TRBJ2-1; D remains ambiguous. CDR1 is SGHTA, CDR2 FQGNSA, per germline. The CDR3 totals 11 residues. The ends were cut back, 6 bases at V and 7 bases at J, with 7 bases in the middle. This CDR3 reads CASSRGNEQFF. CDR3 DNA sequence: TGTGCCAGCAGTCGTGGGAATGAGCAGTTCTTC.

V is TRBV7-9 and J is TRBJ2-3, with D hard to call. The J call may be mistaken, given a closer DNA end match to TRBJ1-5. CDR1 SEHNR and CDR2 FQNEAQ come from the germline V gene (reference sequence). CDR3 length: 16 amino acids. CDR3 nucleotides: TGTGCCAGCAGCTTAGGGATGGTCTCATCAACAGATACGCAGCATTTT. Translated, it gives CASSLGMVSSTDTQHF.

This clonotype was observed at least ten times. This sequence joins TRBV3-1 and TRBJ2-2, with 10 bases identical to TRBD1. V dropped 5 bases and J dropped 3; count of bases not matched to a gene: 6. Per the germline V gene, CDR1 is LGHDT and CDR2 is YNNKEL (reference sequence). This CDR3 is built from 16 residues. CDR3 DNA: TGTGCCAGCAGCTATTTAGGACAGGGGGACACCGGGGAGCTGTTTTTT. Translating it yields CASSYLGQGDTGELFF.

This clonotype was observed a handful of times. V gene TRBV12-2 combines with J gene TRBJ2-2; TRBD1 is taken as the D call from the table, unchecked against the DNA. TRBV12-2 represents a pseudogene. The CDR3 is 18 residues long. The CDR3 DNA is TGTGCAAGTCGCTTAGCGTCGACACTGGGGGAAAACACCGGGGAGCTGTTTTTT. Amino acids: CASRLASTLGENTGELFF.

This clonotype was recorded many times. The chain has TRBV5-1 and TRBJ1-2; no clear D. Trimming took off 2 bases at V and 0 bases at J, with 23 bases between the two ends. This CDR3 is built from 19 residues. Looked up from germline, CDR1 is SGHRS and CDR2 is YFSETQ. The CDR3 loop reads CASSLGSWQAAYSNYGYTF. CDR3 nucleotides: TGCGCCAGCAGCTTAGGGAGTTGGCAGGCCGCGTACTCTAACTATGGCTACACCTTC.

This rearrangement joins TRBV25-1 to TRBJ2-6; 7 nucleotides align to TRBD2. Germline V CDR1 and CDR2: MGHDK, SYGVNS. This CDR3 spans 15 amino acids. V was clipped by 5 bases and J by 2 bases; unmatched bases: 3. CDR3 DNA sequence: TGTGCCAGCAGTCCGGGAGGAACTGGGGCCAACGTCCTGACTTTC. Translated: CASSPGGTGANVLTF.

This clonotype turned up a few times. The rearrangement joins TRBV6-2 or TRBV6-3 to TRBJ2-7; 11 nucleotides align to TRBD2. The CDR3 is made up of 14 amino acids. Trimming removed 7 bases from V and 5 bases from J; junction bases left unmatched: 7. CDR1 is MNHEY and CDR2 is SVGEGT in the germline V gene. This CDR3 reads CASKASGRNNEQYF. In DNA, the CDR3 is TGTGCCAGCAAAGCTAGCGGGAGGAATAACGAGCAGTACTTC.

The chain links TRBV4-1 to TRBJ2-3, with 9 bases identical to TRBD2. The junction had 10 bases not matched to a gene; V was cut back by 3 bases and J by 6 bases. The CDR3 runs to 16 residues. CDR1 is MGHRA, CDR2 YSYEKL, per germline. CDR3: CASSQGNSGGSDTQYF. The CDR3 DNA follows: TGCGCCAGCAGCCAGGGTAATAGCGGGGGTAGCGATACGCAGTATTTT.

This clonotype was counted many times. Sequence at one end of the junction differs from germline and may be a read error. The rearrangement uses TRBV19 and TRBJ1-5; D unresolved. The CDR3 is made up of 14 amino acids. CDR1 LNHDA and CDR2 SQIVND come from the germline V gene (reference sequence). CDR3 sequence reads: CASSLGVPYQPQHF. In nucleotides, the CDR3 is TGTGCCAGTAGTCTCGGGGTCCCTTATCAACCCCAGCATTTT.

This clonotype is deemed medium-sized. The chain uses TRBV11-2 and TRBJ2-1; D not certain. The CDR3 has 15 residues. The germline V and J ends were trimmed by 4 bases and 3 bases, with 13 bases remaining between them. CDR1 and CDR2 from the germline V gene are SGHAT and FQNNGV. The CDR3 region has the DNA TGTGCCAGCAGCTCAGCTCACCGACTCTACAATGAGCAGTTCTTC. Its protein is CASSSAHRLYNEQFF.

This clonotype has ten or more counts. This chain links TRBV10-3 with TRBJ1-1; 7 positions agree with TRBD1. J was trimmed by 3 bases and V by 11 bases; bases with no gene match: 12. Germline assignment: CDR1 ENHRY and CDR2 SYGVKD. This CDR3 is 14 amino acids long. CDR3 in DNA: TGTGCCGTCCAAAGAGGGGGCGCGGACACTGAAGCTTTCTTT. This sequence encodes CAVQRGGADTEAFF.

There are many counts of this clonotype. The chain recombines TRBV7-9 with TRBJ1-1; tentatively, D is TRBD1 (6 bases). This CDR3 is built from 13 residues. Germline V gives CDR1 SEHNR, CDR2 FQNEAQ (reference sequence). Trimming took 3 bases from V and 3 from J, leaving 8 bases between them. The CDR3 nucleotides read TGTGCCAGCAGCTTTGGGGGCGACACTGAAGCTTTCTTT. The encoded protein is CASSFGGDTEAFF. The full variable domain, with the rest looked up from reference TRBV7-9 and TRBJ1-1, is DTGVSQNPRHKITKRGQNVTFRCDPISEHNRLYWYRQTLGQGPEFLTYFQNEAQLEKSRLLSDRFSAERPKGSFSTLEIQRTEQGDSAMYLCASSFGGDTEAFFGQGTRLTVV.